This TCR beta chain was sequenced for a study of vaccination and CD4 T cells after COVID-19. Study at large: In culture, cells were exposed to overlapping spike peptides from SARS-CoV-2, HCoV-NL63, HCoV-OC43 and HCoV-229E.

Treatment here: roughly 11-day PBMC culture with coronavirus spike peptide pools or control peptides (ViraFEST assay). After expanding antigen-specific T cells with peptide pools, ViraFEST sequenced their TCRs. Sequence data for DNA of cultured CD4+ T cells were generated by the Oncomine TCR Beta short-read assay. TCRdb used MiXCR to reprocess the PCR reads, holding one entry per CDR3 protein. The sample includes more than 9,500 distinct CDR3 sequences, approximately 53% of them seen just once. This CDR3 contains 16 residues. Germline V lookup: CDR1 LGHNA, CDR2 YSLEER. V lost 0 bases and J lost 4, with 12 bases in between. Remarks on this clonotype: Its specificity is not known.

This sequence joins TRBV4-3 and TRBJ1-4; D unresolved. This TCR was sampled from a human donor who had recovered from COVID-19. The specimen sequenced was CD4+ T cells from blood, cultured in vitro. This chain's CDR3 is CASSQDSAAGNEKLFF. For the CDR3, the DNA is TGCGCCAGCAGCCAAGATTCCGCGGCCGGTAATGAAAAACTGTTTTTT.